These T cell receptor beta chains were read from a single sample in a study of blood T cell repertoires in COVID-19. TCRdb's table, derived via immunoSEQ multiplex PCR, lists solely in-frame clones and lacks some. The sample shows about 270,000 clones, approximately 90% of them seen only once. Sample: PBMCs or T cells enriched from blood (not recorded which). The origin of the receptors is a man aged 35-49 years who had been exposed to COVID-19. The CDR3 runs from the conserved cysteine through the conserved F or W. The D gene is left open where the match is weak. Clone size is not always given. Where it is, it says once, few, many or a class for expanded clones.

d_call	j_call	v_call	clone_size	cdr3_aa	cdr3_nt
TRBD1	TRBJ2-7	TRBV6-5	NA	CASSYSGQVPYEQYF	TGTGCCAGCAGTTACTCCGGACAGGTACCCTACGAGCAGTACTTC
TRBD2	TRBJ2-3	TRBV27	NA	CASSFLKTSGSTDTQYF	TGTGCCAGCAGTTTCCTCAAGACTAGCGGTAGCACAGATACGCAGTATTTT
NA	TRBJ1-4	TRBV6-5	NA	CASSYGGPNEKLFF	TGTGCCAGCAGTTATGGAGGGCCTAATGAAAAACTGTTTTTT
TRBD2	TRBJ2-2	TRBV9	NA	CASSVTGREGGGELFF	TGTGCCAGCAGCGTTACTGGGCGGGAGGGTGGCGGGGAGCTGTTTTTT
NA	TRBJ2-7	TRBV28	NA	CASSFSLQGGEQYF	TGTGCCAGCAGTTTTTCTCTCCAGGGCGGCGAGCAGTACTTC
NA	TRBJ2-5	TRBV19	NA	CASSMRREEETQYF	TGTGCCAGTAGTATGAGAAGGGAGGAAGAGACCCAGTACTTC
TRBD2	TRBJ2-7	TRBV15	once	CATSREDSGTKYF	TGTGCCACCAGCAGAGAGGATAGCGGGACTAAGTACTTC
TRBD1	TRBJ1-2	TRBV7-2	NA	CASSFNRGLGYTF	TGTGCCAGCAGCTTTAACAGGGGTCTTGGCTACACCTTC
TRBD1	TRBJ2-1	TRBV19	once	CASASGTGMKDEQFF	TGTGCCAGTGCAAGCGGGACAGGGATGAAGGATGAGCAGTTCTTC
NA	TRBJ1-6	TRBV21-1	NA	CAYKKGLTGVHSLHF	TGTGCCTACAAAAAGGGGTTGACAGGGGTTCATTCCCTCCACTTT
TRBD2	TRBJ2-3	TRBV2	NA	CASRTSGSSDTQYF	TGTGCCAGCCGGACTAGCGGGAGTTCAGATACGCAGTATTTT
TRBD2	TRBJ2-7	TRBV5-4	NA	CASSHKLAGGPFEQYF	TGTGCCAGCAGCCATAAACTAGCGGGAGGGCCCTTCGAGCAGTACTTC
TRBD1	TRBJ2-7	TRBV5-8	few	CASSSRDRESYEQYF	TGTGCCAGCAGCTCCCGGGACAGGGAGTCCTACGAGCAGTACTTC
NA	TRBJ1-5	TRBV28	few	CASSSGAGYSQPQHF	TGTGCCAGCAGTTCAGGGGCCGGCTACTCTCAGCCCCAGCATTTT
NA	TRBJ1-1	TRBV25-1	NA	CASSATKNTEAFF	TGTGCCAGCAGTGCCACAAAGAACACTGAAGCTTTCTTT
NA	TRBJ2-3	TRBV11-3	NA	CASSLDLGDTQYF	TGTGCCAGCAGCTTAGATCTGGGCGATACGCAGTATTTT
NA	TRBJ2-1	TRBV11-3	NA	CASSFRDLLTSSYNEQFF	TGTGCCAGCAGCTTCCGGGACTTACTAACCAGCTCCTACAATGAGCAGTTCTTC
TRBD1	TRBJ1-2	TRBV28	NA	CASRPGTAYGYTF	TGTGCCAGCAGACCCGGGACAGCCTATGGCTACACCTTC
TRBD1	TRBJ2-2	TRBV28	NA	CASSFLAGTGGEENTGELFF	TGTGCCAGCAGTTTCTTGGCGGGGACAGGGGGCGAGGAGAACACCGGGGAGCTGTTTTTT
TRBD1	TRBJ1-5	TRBV10-1	NA	CASSESGTGGSNQPQHF	TGCGCCAGCAGTGAGTCGGGGACAGGGGGAAGCAATCAGCCCCAGCATTTT
NA	TRBJ1-1	TRBV30	NA	CAWSVPSIRQANTEAFF	TGTGCCTGGAGTGTACCCTCAATTAGACAGGCGAACACTGAAGCTTTCTTT
NA	TRBJ2-1	TRBV29-1	NA	CSVATYNEQFF	TGCAGCGTCGCCACTTACAATGAGCAGTTCTTC
NA	TRBJ1-2	TRBV14	NA	CASSQVNSYGYTF	TGTGCCAGCAGCCAAGTGAACAGCTATGGCTACACCTTC
NA	TRBJ1-2	TRBV21-1	NA	CASSKGTGVYGYTF	TGTGCCAGCAGCAAGGGGACAGGGGTCTATGGCTACACCTTC
NA	TRBJ1-3	TRBV28	NA	CASSLRQPATGNTIYF	TGTGCCAGCAGTTTGCGACAGCCGGCGACTGGAAACACCATATATTTT
NA	TRBJ2-1	TRBV27	NA	CASSPRTTISYNEQFF	TGTGCCAGCAGTCCAAGAACAACGATCTCCTACAATGAGCAGTTCTTC
NA	TRBJ2-7	TRBV6-2/TRBV6-3	NA	CASSRGPYEQYF	TGTGCCAGCAGTCGTGGGCCCTACGAGCAGTACTTC
TRBD2	TRBJ2-7	TRBV29-1	NA	CSVELEGGTGEQYF	TGCAGCGTTGAATTGGAGGGAGGGACGGGCGAGCAGTACTTC
TRBD1	TRBJ2-1	TRBV27	NA	CASKNRGNYNEQFF	TGTGCCAGCAAAAACAGGGGAAACTACAATGAGCAGTTCTTC
TRBD2	TRBJ2-7	TRBV9	NA	CASSVAPGGRAHEQYF	TGTGCCAGCAGCGTAGCTCCTGGCGGGAGGGCTCACGAGCAGTACTTC
NA	TRBJ2-7	TRBV4-1	NA	CASSEGLNYEQYF	TGCGCCAGCAGCGAGGGACTCAACTACGAGCAGTACTTC
TRBD1	TRBJ2-1	TRBV28	NA	CASSSGQGDEQFF	TGTGCCAGCAGTTCGGGACAGGGGGATGAGCAGTTCTTC